This T cell receptor beta chain derives from a study of naive and memory T cell subsets. Study-wide findings and caveats: Both skin biopsy types reportedly yielded TCRs, tuberculin sites far more.

This CDR3 spans 12 amino acids. V was cut by 6 bases and J by 3 bases, with 9 bases left in between. Germline loops: CDR1 SNHLY, CDR2 FYNNEI. At least ten counts were recorded for this clonotype. Its antigen is still unknown. Amplification of ligated cDNA took four PCR rounds with SP2 and nested alpha and beta constant primers. Alpha and beta constant region primers primed reverse transcription for blood and skin samples. One entry per CDR3 protein, called by TCRdb with MiXCR from the UMI-ligation and nested PCR reads. This table holds 30,000 to 35,000 distinct CDR3 sequences, roughly 7.3% found once. Treatment reported: skin biopsy from PPD injection site in Mantoux-positive individual. TCR cDNA received a 3' ligated oligonucleotide that carried a UMI. Biopsied sites were PPD injections in people with a positive Mantoux test. Input was roughly 1 to 1,100 ng of DNase-treated total RNA without cell sorting.

The specimen was skin, collected from a tuberculin skin test site. The V call is TRBV2, the J call TRBJ2-7; D is uncertain. This clonotype was obtained from an adult in good health. CDR3 coding DNA: TGTGCCAGCAGATTGGACGGCTACGAGCAGTACTTC. The encoded protein is CASRLDGYEQYF.